This entry features one T cell receptor beta chain sequence. Looked up from germline, CDR1 is LGHDT and CDR2 is YNNKEL (reference sequence). There are 15 residues in the CDR3. V shed 2 bases, J shed 9 bases, and the junction held 5 bases outside the gene matches. These data come from a study of T-cell reconstitution after alpha-beta-depleted transplantation in children. Molecular barcoding with unique molecular identifiers was used for the TCRbeta library. TCRdb processed the PCR reads anew with MiXCR; each CDR3 protein has one entry. Here the sample spans some 500,000 distinct CDR3 sequences, around 18% being singletons.

The chain combines TRBV3-1 with TRBJ2-1; TRBD1 matches 12 bases. Sequencing was performed on PBMCs from the stem cell graft donor, taken from the stem cell graft. This clonotype was sampled from a human donor who donated a stem cell graft to a child with acute lymphoblastic leukemia. Written as DNA, the CDR3 is TGTGCCAGCAGCCAATGGGACAGGGGGCTTGGTGAGCAGTTCTTC. Its protein is CASSQWDRGLGEQFF.